These 4 T cell receptor beta chains were sequenced from one sample in a study of blood T cell repertoires in COVID-19. Assay: immunoSEQ multiplex PCR; the TCRdb copy retains only in-frame clones and omits some. The data contain 140,000 to 150,000 clones, around 80% of them singletons. The sequenced sample was peripheral blood. The receptor set was obtained from a man aged 45-60 years with acute or convalescent COVID-19.

This sequence joins TRBV15 and TRBJ2-6; possible D gene TRBD2, 6 bases. The CDR3 contains 17 residues. V lost 1 base to trimming and J lost 0 bases, with 10 bases between them. Germline V gene lookup returns CDR1 LNHNV and CDR2 YYDKDF (reference sequence). DNA for the CDR3: TGTGCCACCAGCAGAGGGAGGGACCTCTCTGGGGCCAACGTCCTGACTTTC. Translation gives CATSRGRDLSGANVLTF.

The rearrangement uses TRBV3-1 (or the pseudogene TRBV3-2) and TRBJ2-7, with 12 bases matching TRBD2. The length of the CDR3 is 16 residues. J lost 7 bases, V lost 0 bases, and 7 bases had no gene match. Germline values: CDR1 LGHDT, CDR2 YNNKEL (reference sequence). In DNA form, the CDR3 reads TGTGCCAGCAGCCAAGATAATGGACTAGCGGGGAGAGAGCAGTACTTC. Encoded protein: CASSQDNGLAGREQYF.

The chain has TRBV27 and TRBJ1-6; 8 bases agree with TRBD1. The length of the CDR3 is 17 residues. Germline CDR1 MNHEY, CDR2 SMNVEV (reference sequence). The trim removed 6 bases at V and 8 bases at J, leaving 15 bases unmatched. The CDR3 coding sequence is TGTGCCAGCAGAGCGACCGGGACAGGCCTCGTTGATTCACCCCTCCACTTT. Amino acid sequence: CASRATGTGLVDSPLHF.

The J gene is TRBJ1-5, the V gene TRBV7-2; TRBD1 matches 7 bases. There are 13 residues in the CDR3. V lost 5 bases, J lost 7 bases, and 5 bases stayed unmatched. Looked up from germline, CDR1 is SGHTA and CDR2 is FQGNSA. The CDR3 here is CASSVDRDQPQHF. The CDR3 nucleotides are TGTGCCAGCAGCGTCGACAGGGACCAGCCCCAGCATTTT.